The 30 T cell receptor beta chains below come from one sample, sequenced in a study of T cell responses to AZD1222 COVID-19 vaccine. Produced via immunoSEQ multiplex PCR; TCRdb's table is partial and in-frame only. This table has 130,000 to 150,000 clones, around nine tenths appearing once. The sequences come from peripheral blood, collected on day 0 of MenACWY control vaccination. The origin of the receptors is an adult in good health.

This clone has only one observation. The V gene is TRBV15, the J gene TRBJ1-2; D remains unclear. The CDR3 runs 15 residues. V lost 0 bases and J 6 bases, leaving 14 bases between the germline ends. Germline values: CDR1 LNHNV, CDR2 YYDKDF (reference sequence). CDR3 region: CATSRDGRQRNGYTF. CDR3 in DNA: TGTGCCACCAGCAGAGACGGTAGGCAACGGAATGGCTACACCTTC.

V gene TRBV19 combines with J gene TRBJ2-1, with 9 bases fitting TRBD2. CDR3 length equals 14 residues. The germline V gene encodes CDR1 LNHDA and CDR2 SQIVND (reference sequence). The ends lost 2 bases at V and 4 bases at J; junction bases unmatched: 0. The CDR3 loop reads CASSILAGYNEQFF. The DNA of the CDR3 is TGTGCCAGTAGTATACTAGCGGGATACAATGAGCAGTTCTTC.

J is TRBJ1-2 and V is TRBV6-5; the match to TRBD1 covers 8 bases. The V gene's germline CDR1 is MNHEY and CDR2 SVGAGI. The CDR3 has 16 residues. V shed 2 bases and J 4 bases; nucleotides not matched to a gene: 9. The CDR3 region is CASSYSGQGIGYGYTF. The DNA of the CDR3 is TGTGCCAGCAGTTACAGTGGACAGGGTATAGGCTATGGCTACACCTTC.

The chain links TRBV12-5 to TRBJ1-1; D is unresolved. CDR1 is LGHNT and CDR2 is FRNRAP in the germline V gene. The V gene lost 3 bases and the J gene lost 3 bases, with 17 bases spanning the gap. CDR3 length: 16 amino acids. CDR3 region: CASGFGPRAGYTEAFF. DNA of the CDR3: TGTGCTAGTGGTTTTGGACCCCGAGCGGGGTACACTGAAGCTTTCTTT.

The chain uses TRBV10-3 and TRBJ1-1, with a tentative D call TRBD1 (5 bases). The CDR3 length is 14 residues. Per the germline V gene, CDR1 is ENHRY and CDR2 is SYGVKD. The V and J ends lost 3 bases and 3 bases respectively, with 11 bases between them. The CDR3 DNA reads as TGTGCCATCAGTGAAGCAGGGAGTGACACTGAAGCTTTCTTT. Protein sequence: CAISEAGSDTEAFF.

The chain joins TRBV19 to TRBJ2-2; weak D call: TRBD1 (5 bases). Germline CDR1 and CDR2: LNHDA and SQIVND (reference sequence). Between the trimmed V and J ends, which lost 7 bases and 6 bases, there was a span of 15 bases. This CDR3 spans 14 amino acids. This CDR3 is CASTSGQRAGELFF. In nucleotides, the CDR3 is TGTGCCAGTACCTCAGGACAAAGGGCCGGGGAGCTGTTTTTT.

This chain connects TRBV6-5 to TRBJ1-3; D is perhaps TRBD1 (6 bases). The germline V and J ends were trimmed by 10 bases and 2 bases, with 12 bases remaining between them. Germline CDR1 and CDR2: MNHEY and SVGAGI. The CDR3 totals 13 residues. CDR3 loop: CATAAGAGNTIYF. The CDR3 DNA reads as TGTGCCACCGCCGCAGGGGCTGGAAACACCATATATTTT.

This chain joins TRBV7-3 and TRBJ1-1, with unresolved D. Trimming left V 5 bases short and J 1 base short, with 8 bases between. Germline lookup yields CDR1 SGHTA and CDR2 FQGTGA. The length of the CDR3 is 13 residues. Here the CDR3 DNA reads TGTGCCAGCAGCCTCGGACGGAACACTGAAGCTTTCTTT. Its protein product is CASSLGRNTEAFF.

The rearrangement links TRBV5-4 to TRBJ2-1; D may be TRBD1 (5 bases). With 1 base removed from V and 8 bases from J, the gap between germline ends came to 7 bases. The CDR3 extends over 12 amino acids. Germline CDR1 reads SGHNT; CDR2 reads YYREEE (reference sequence). CDR3 bases: TGTGCCAGCAGCTTGAGGGGCCATGAGCAGTTCTTC. Amino acids: CASSLRGHEQFF.

V and J are TRBV14 and TRBJ2-1; 8 positions match TRBD2. Germline assignment: CDR1 SGHDN and CDR2 FVKESK. V dropped 4 bases and J dropped 3; count of bases not matched to a gene: 5. The CDR3 extends over 15 amino acids. The CDR3 DNA reads as TGTGCCAGCAGCCCGGGACTAGTCCTCTACAATGAGCAGTTCTTC. This encodes CASSPGLVLYNEQFF. The entire variable domain, with the rest obtained from reference TRBV14 and TRBJ2-1, is as follows: EAGVTQFPSHSVIEKGQTVTLRCDPISGHDNLYWYRRVMGKEIKFLLHFVKESKQDESGMPNNRFLAERTGGTYSTLKVQPAELEDSGVYFCASSPGLVLYNEQFFGPGTRLTVL.

This clone has a single count. The V call is TRBV5-6, the J call TRBJ2-1; 9 nucleotides align to TRBD2. V trimming: 5 bases; J trimming: 7 bases; junction bases outside the gene matches: 7. CDR1 and CDR2 (germline): SGHDT, YYEEEE. The CDR3 loop spans 14 amino acids. The CDR3 is CASRSAGGRNEQFF. CDR3 DNA: TGTGCCAGCAGGTCCGCGGGAGGGAGGAATGAGCAGTTCTTC.

The CDR3 nucleotides read TGTGCCAGCAGCGAAGCAGGGGGCTCTGGAAACACCATATATTTT. It encodes CASSEAGGSGNTIYF. The chain is built from TRBV3-1 (or the pseudogene TRBV3-2) and TRBJ1-3, with 7 bases that match TRBD1. This CDR3 region has 15 residues. Germline CDR1 is LGHDT and CDR2 is YNNKEL (reference sequence). Unmatched junction bases numbered 4, after V lost 5 bases and J lost 0 bases.

The rearrangement uses TRBV9 and TRBJ2-7, with 8 bases aligning to TRBD2. The CDR3 sequence is 14 residues long. V lost 3 bases, J lost 5 bases, and 7 bases stayed unmatched. The germline gives CDR1 SGDLS, CDR2 YYNGEE. The DNA of the CDR3 is TGTGCCAGCAGCGCGGGACTAGAGCTCGACGAGCAGTACTTC. This encodes CASSAGLELDEQYF.

CDR3 amino acids: CASSDASDWRGYTF. For the CDR3, the DNA is TGTGCCAGCAGTGACGCTAGTGATTGGAGGGGCTACACCTTC. The chain has TRBV6-1 and TRBJ1-2; D remains unclear. Germline values: CDR1 MNHNS, CDR2 SASEGT. The CDR3 sequence is 14 residues long. Between the trimmed V and J ends, which lost 3 bases and 8 bases, there was a span of 16 bases.

The chain is built from TRBV5-1 and TRBJ2-7; maybe TRBD1 (5 bases). Trimming took 0 bases from V and 3 from J, leaving 13 bases between them. The length of the CDR3 is 15 residues. CDR1 SGHRS and CDR2 YFSETQ come from the germline V gene. The chain's CDR3 is CASSLGVSGIYEQYF. The DNA of the CDR3 is TGCGCCAGCAGCTTGGGGGTTTCAGGGATCTACGAGCAGTACTTC.

The rearrangement links TRBV14 to TRBJ1-1, with unresolved D. Germline V gives CDR1 SGHDN, CDR2 FVKESK. V dropped 4 bases and J dropped 0 bases, with 6 bases sitting between them. This CDR3 is built from 13 residues. The CDR3 DNA reads TGTGCCAGCAGCCGTCAGATGAACACTGAAGCTTTCTTT. Its protein product is CASSRQMNTEAFF.

The chain has TRBV19 and TRBJ1-1, with 7 bases lining up with TRBD1. The CDR3 covers 14 residues. The V gene end was trimmed by 5 bases and the J gene end by 3 bases; junction bases not matched to a gene: 6. Germline CDR1 and CDR2: LNHDA and SQIVND (reference sequence). CDR3 sequence reads: CASSLWDRDTEAFF. DNA for the CDR3: TGTGCCAGTAGTCTGTGGGACAGAGACACTGAAGCTTTCTTT. Drawing the rest from reference TRBV19 and TRBJ1-1, the complete variable domain is DGGITQSPKYLFRKEGQNVTLSCEQNLNHDAMYWYRQDPGQGLRLIYYSQIVNDFQKGDIAEGYSVSREKKESFPLTVTSAQKNPTAFYLCASSLWDRDTEAFFGQGTRLTVV.

This chain joins TRBV10-2 and TRBJ2-7, with D maybe TRBD1 (6 bases). Germline CDR1 and CDR2: WSHSY and SAAADI. The CDR3 is 14 amino acids. Trimming cost V 4 bases and J 6 bases, with 16 bases left between them. The CDR3 loop reads CASSVGTRGLEQYF. In DNA form, the CDR3 reads TGCGCCAGCAGTGTTGGGACAAGGGGCCTCGAGCAGTACTTC.

This chain uses TRBV18 with TRBJ1-2; D is perhaps TRBD1 (6 bases). This CDR3 has 13 amino acids. Germline CDR1 is KGHSH and CDR2 is LQKENI. Trimming stripped 2 bases from V and 7 bases from J, with 11 bases between. CDR3 region: CASSPGQGSGYTF. The CDR3 coding sequence is TGTGCCAGCTCACCAGGGCAGGGGTCTGGCTACACCTTC.

The chain links TRBV28 to TRBJ1-2; TRBD1 is a possible D gene (5 bases). The CDR3 runs 14 residues. The ends were cut back, 2 bases at V and 7 bases at J, with 14 bases in the middle. The germline gives CDR1 MDHEN, CDR2 SYDVKM. CDR3 sequence (DNA): TGTGCCAGCAGTTTAGGCTCAGGGTATGGTGGCTACACCTTC. Its translation: CASSLGSGYGGYTF.

V usage is TRBV24-1 and J usage is TRBJ2-6; 7 bases are a match to TRBD1. Germline V lookup: CDR1 KGHDR, CDR2 SFDVKD. V was pared by 10 bases and J by 1 base, with 12 bases of the junction left unmatched. The CDR3 runs 17 residues. CDR3 in amino acids: CATSNRGSGSGANVLTF. CDR3 coding DNA: TGTGCCACGTCGAACAGGGGCTCGGGGTCTGGGGCCAACGTCCTGACTTTC.

This chain links TRBV6-5 with TRBJ1-6; 8 bases agree with TRBD1. CDR1 MNHEY and CDR2 SVGAGI come from the germline V gene. After removal of 4 bases from V and 14 bases from J, the junction contained 16 bases not matched to a gene. The CDR3 runs 16 residues. The CDR3 DNA is TGTGCCAGCAGTTGGTTAGCTGGACAGGGCGCCGATACCCTCCACTTT. This translates into CASSWLAGQGADTLHF.

CDR3 sequence (DNA): TGTGCCAGCAGTGAATGGGGACTAGCTTACTCCTCCTACAATGAGCAGTTCTTC. Translated: CASSEWGLAYSSYNEQFF. V usage is TRBV2 and J usage is TRBJ2-1; TRBD2 matches at 9 bases. Germline CDR1 reads SNHLY; CDR2 reads FYNNEI. Trimming at V came to 2 bases and at J to 0 bases, leaving 8 bases not matched to a gene. The CDR3 consists of 18 residues.

The chain combines TRBV19 with TRBJ2-3; 7 bases agree with TRBD2. Germline CDR1 and CDR2: LNHDA and SQIVND (reference sequence). This CDR3 is 17 amino acids long. With 5 bases clipped from V and 3 bases from J, the junction kept 14 bases outside the gene matches. The CDR3 region is CASSRYPRLARTDTQYF. The CDR3 nucleotides are TGTGCCAGTAGTCGGTACCCTAGACTAGCTCGGACAGATACGCAGTATTTT. The entire variable domain, with the rest obtained from reference TRBV19 and TRBJ2-3, is as follows: DGGITQSPKYLFRKEGQNVTLSCEQNLNHDAMYWYRQDPGQGLRLIYYSQIVNDFQKGDIAEGYSVSREKKESFPLTVTSAQKNPTAFYLCASSRYPRLARTDTQYFGPGTRLTVL.

This clone was counted a single time. The chain couples TRBV19 to TRBJ2-1; a possible D gene is TRBD2 (5 bases). Between the trimmed V and J ends, which lost 7 bases and 5 bases, there was a span of 12 bases. Germline CDR1 LNHDA, CDR2 SQIVND (reference sequence). The CDR3 sequence is 13 residues long. CDR3: CASTPRGNNEQFF. The CDR3 DNA reads as TGTGCCAGTACCCCCCGAGGGAACAATGAGCAGTTCTTC.

The chain has TRBV18 and TRBJ2-3; TRBD2 aligns across 7 bases. Trimming cost V 10 bases and J 3 bases; bases outside gene matches: 7. Per the germline V gene, CDR1 is KGHSH and CDR2 is LQKENI. The CDR3 extends over 13 amino acids. CDR3 sequence (DNA): TGTGCCACCAAAACGGGACTAACAGATACGCAGTATTTT. Translation: CATKTGLTDTQYF.

The rearrangement joins TRBV7-3 to TRBJ1-3; 9 bases align to TRBD1. V was pared by 2 bases and J by 4 bases, with 6 bases of the junction left unmatched. The CDR3 contains 16 residues. Germline CDR1 and CDR2: SGHTA and FQGTGA. The DNA for the CDR3 is TGTGCCAGCAGCTTAGAAGGGACAGGGAGGGGAAACACCATATATTTT. Its translation is CASSLEGTGRGNTIYF.

The V and J genes are TRBV5-1 and TRBJ2-7, with a weak D call TRBD2 (6 bases). Looked up from germline, CDR1 is SGHRS and CDR2 is YFSETQ. The CDR3 has 14 amino acids. V was trimmed by 0 bases and J by 5 bases, leaving 12 bases between them. CDR3 protein: CASSLVGGTNEQYF. DNA for the CDR3: TGCGCCAGCAGCTTGGTTGGGGGGACCAACGAGCAGTACTTC.

The chain couples TRBV9 to TRBJ1-2; tentatively, D is TRBD1 (6 bases). CDR1 and CDR2 (germline): SGDLS, YYNGEE. Trimming pared 5 bases from V and 4 bases from J, leaving 15 bases between. The CDR3 spans 14 residues. CDR3 sequence: CASRASTGVYGYTF. The CDR3 DNA follows: TGTGCCAGCAGAGCTTCGACAGGAGTCTATGGCTACACCTTC.

This chain links TRBV5-6 with TRBJ2-1; possibly TRBD2 for D (6 bases). Trimming took 0 bases from V and 4 from J, leaving 11 bases between them. Germline V gives CDR1 SGHDT, CDR2 YYEEEE. CDR3 length: 15 amino acids. The chain's CDR3 is CASSLAFGSYNEQFF. The DNA of the CDR3 is TGTGCCAGCAGCTTGGCGTTCGGGAGTTACAATGAGCAGTTCTTC.